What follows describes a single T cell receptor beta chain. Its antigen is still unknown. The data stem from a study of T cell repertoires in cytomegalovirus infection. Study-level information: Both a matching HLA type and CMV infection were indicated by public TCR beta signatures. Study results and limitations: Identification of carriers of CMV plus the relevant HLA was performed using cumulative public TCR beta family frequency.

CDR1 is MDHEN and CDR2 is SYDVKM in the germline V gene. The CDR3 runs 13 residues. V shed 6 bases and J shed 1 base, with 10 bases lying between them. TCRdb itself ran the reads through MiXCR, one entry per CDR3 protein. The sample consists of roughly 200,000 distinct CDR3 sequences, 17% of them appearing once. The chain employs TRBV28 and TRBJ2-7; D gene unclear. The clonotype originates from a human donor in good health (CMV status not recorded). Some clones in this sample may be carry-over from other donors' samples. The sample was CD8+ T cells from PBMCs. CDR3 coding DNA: TGTGCCAGCAGAATACACCAATCCTACGAGCAGTACTTC. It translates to CASRIHQSYEQYF.